A selection of T cell receptor beta chains follows, all from one sample in a study of T cells in Graves' hyperthyroidism and ophthalmopathy. From the multiplex PCR reads, TCRdb called clonotypes with MiXCR, one entry per CDR3 protein. This table has 370,000 or so distinct CDR3 sequences, around 25% appearing once. Material: blood. These receptors came from a man over 45 with Graves' hyperthyroidism. Each CDR3 is given with its conserved first and last residue.

v_gene,CDR3aa
TRBV3-1,CASSWGGVGTEAFF
TRBV29-1,CSAGGGQGDNEQFF
TRBV12-3/TRBV12-4,CASTGDLQETQYF
TRBV12-3/TRBV12-4,CASSYGGNQPQHF
TRBV19,CASSIAGQPYEQYF
TRBV6-1,CASSVSGRGVDTQYF
TRBV12-3/TRBV12-4,CASSFRGMDEQYF
TRBV2,CASSARGVSGNTIYF
TRBV2,CASRGGGTYEQYF
TRBV11-1,CASSVQGASYNEQFF
TRBV20-1,CSARAPLVSDTQYF